This passage covers 32 T cell receptor beta chains from one sample sequenced in a study of T cells in Graves' hyperthyroidism and ophthalmopathy. Regions amplified from RNA transcripts were the TCR beta CDR3 regions. The study used the HTBI primer set for a first-round RT-PCR of the TCR CDR3. TCRdb re-derived calls from the multiplex PCR reads in MiXCR, one entry per CDR3 protein. The sample holds fewer than 900,000 distinct CDR3 sequences; about 17% are singletons and the top ten take around 7.7%. Sequenced sample: blood. The receptors come from a man younger than 35 with Graves' hyperthyroidism.

This clonotype was detected ten times or more. The V gene is TRBV27, the J gene TRBJ2-3, with D possibly being TRBD2 (5 bases). Germline assignment: CDR1 MNHEY and CDR2 SMNVEV (reference sequence). The CDR3 loop spans 15 amino acids. The germline V and J ends were trimmed by 3 bases and 1 base, with 11 bases remaining between them. The CDR3 spells CASSFLGDRTDTQYF. CDR3 sequence (DNA): TGTGCCAGCAGTTTTCTGGGAGATCGCACAGATACGCAGTATTTT.

The chain has TRBV19 and TRBJ2-5, with D perhaps TRBD2 (7 bases). V gave up 9 bases and J gave up 4 bases, with 18 bases separating them. The CDR3 totals 14 residues. Germline values: CDR1 LNHDA, CDR2 SQIVND (reference sequence). CDR3 DNA sequence: TGTGCCAGCCAACGTTCGGGGGGCCGAGAGACCCAGTACTTC. This gives the protein CASQRSGGRETQYF.

This clonotype was counted at least ten times. V is TRBV27 and J is TRBJ2-7; D is possibly TRBD2 (5 bases). The CDR3 contains 13 residues. V lost 6 bases, J lost 2 bases, and 11 bases lay in between. Germline values: CDR1 MNHEY, CDR2 SMNVEV (reference sequence). The CDR3 sequence: CASRLDYAYEQYF. CDR3 bases: TGTGCCAGCAGACTAGACTACGCCTACGAGCAGTACTTC.

The V and J genes are TRBV4-2 and TRBJ2-1, with 11 bases matching TRBD2. Looked up from germline, CDR1 is LGHNA and CDR2 is YNFKEQ. The CDR3 extends over 15 amino acids. J was trimmed by 4 bases and V by 3 bases; bases with no gene match: 2. In DNA, the CDR3 is TGTGCCAGCAGCCAGACTAGCGGGACGTACAATGAGCAGTTCTTC. Amino acid sequence: CASSQTSGTYNEQFF.

This clonotype was observed at least ten times. This chain uses TRBV6-2 or TRBV6-3 with TRBJ1-2; D not certain. Trimming removed 0 bases at V and 4 bases at J, with 12 bases between. This CDR3 is built from 15 residues. Germline V lookup: CDR1 MNHEY, CDR2 SVGEGT. CDR3: CASSYSGGFVYGYTF. CDR3 nucleotide sequence: TGTGCCAGCAGTTACTCAGGCGGCTTCGTCTATGGCTACACCTTC.

V gene TRBV12-3 or TRBV12-4 combines with J gene TRBJ1-3; 9 bases align to TRBD1. The CDR3 has 19 amino acids. With V trimmed by 3 bases and J by 0 bases, 12 bases remained unmatched. The CDR3 protein is CASSFGGQGPFFSGNTIYF. CDR3 DNA sequence: TGTGCCAGCAGTTTCGGGGGACAGGGTCCCTTTTTCTCTGGAAACACCATATATTTT.

This clonotype was seen repeatedly, ten times or more. The chain couples TRBV7-3 to TRBJ1-1; D not certain. CDR1 and CDR2 (germline): SGHTA, FQGTGA. CDR3 length: 13 residues. Trimming left V 6 bases short and J 6 bases short, with 14 bases between. CDR3 in amino acids: CASRVNQEAEAFF. The CDR3 bases are TGTGCCAGCAGAGTAAACCAGGAGGCTGAAGCTTTCTTT.

This clonotype was picked up a small number of times. V is TRBV6-1 and J is TRBJ1-5; D gene uncertain. Trimming left V 5 bases short and J 4 bases short, with 6 bases between. CDR1 is MNHNS, CDR2 SASEGT, per germline. CDR3 size: 12 residues. The CDR3 spells CASSSQNQPQHF. In nucleotides, the CDR3 is TGTGCCAGCAGTTCACAGAATCAGCCCCAGCATTTT.

This clonotype has just a few counts. The chain recombines TRBV12-3 or TRBV12-4 with TRBJ2-2; D is possibly TRBD1 (5 bases). V was shortened by 6 bases and J by 4 bases, with 15 bases between the two germline ends. This CDR3 is 15 amino acids long. The CDR3 bases are TGTGCCAGCAGCCAGACTCAAAGGGGCACCGGGGAGCTGTTTTTT. Amino acids: CASSQTQRGTGELFF.

The chain has TRBV29-1 and TRBJ2-7; TRBD2 is a possible D gene (6 bases). This CDR3 region has 13 residues. Germline values: CDR1 SQVTM, CDR2 ANQGSEA. V lost 4 bases to trimming and J lost 3 bases, with 13 bases between them. CDR3 nucleotide sequence: TGCAGCGTTGTCCAGGGCGGGGTCTACGAGCAGTACTTC. It translates to CSVVQGGVYEQYF.

This clonotype came up many times. The rearrangement uses TRBV20-1 and TRBJ2-1, with 11 nucleotides matching TRBD2. CDR3 length: 14 residues. The ends lost 5 bases at V and 7 bases at J; junction bases unmatched: 7. Germline V CDR1 and CDR2: DFQATT, SNEGSKA (reference sequence). The CDR3 loop is CSAPLAGAGNEQFF. The CDR3 bases are TGCAGTGCTCCACTAGCGGGAGCTGGAAATGAGCAGTTCTTC.

Of note for this clonotype: A read error is possible here, since a much larger clone lies one base away. V gene TRBV11-3 combines with J gene TRBJ2-5, with 10 bases identical to TRBD2. Germline lookup yields CDR1 SGHNT and CDR2 YENEEA. V was pared by 6 bases and J by 7 bases, with 8 bases of the junction left unmatched. The CDR3 loop spans 14 amino acids. The CDR3 sequence is CASSQREGPVTQYF. The CDR3 bases are TGTGCCAGCAGTCAGCGGGAGGGCCCAGTGACCCAGTACTTC.

This clonotype was seen a handful of times. The junction shows a germline mismatch at one end, possibly a read error. The genes are TRBV2 and TRBJ2-1; D possibly matches TRBD1 or TRBD2 (6 bases each). The CDR3 is made up of 13 amino acids. The germline V gene encodes CDR1 SNHLY and CDR2 FYNNEI. The CDR3 bases are TGTGCCAGCAGTGAAGTCGGGGGCAATGGGCAGTTCTTC. Translating it yields CASSEVGGNGQFF.

The sample holds many counts of this clonotype. The rearrangement uses TRBV27 and TRBJ2-1; weak D call: TRBD2 (6 bases). Germline values: CDR1 MNHEY, CDR2 SMNVEV (reference sequence). V lost 3 bases, J lost 6 bases, and 12 bases lay in between. This CDR3 region has 14 residues. The CDR3 DNA is TGTGCCAGCAGTTTGATGGGGGGTGGCAATGAGCAGTTCTTC. It translates to CASSLMGGGNEQFF.

This clonotype was seen more than once but under ten times. The chain uses TRBV4-1 and TRBJ1-6; perhaps TRBD1 as D (5 bases). Between the trimmed V and J ends, which lost 1 base and 8 bases, there was a span of 12 bases. This CDR3 spans 15 amino acids. CDR1 and CDR2 from the germline V gene are MGHRA and YSYEKL. The CDR3 is CASSQVSGLDSPLHF. As DNA, the CDR3 is TGCGCCAGCAGCCAAGTGTCAGGGTTGGATTCACCCCTCCACTTT.

This clonotype has only a few counts. V and J are TRBV15 and TRBJ2-1, with a weak D call TRBD2 (6 bases). The CDR3 spans 14 residues. CDR1 is LNHNV, CDR2 YYDKDF, per germline (reference sequence). V was trimmed by 0 bases and J by 7 bases, leaving 10 bases between them. The CDR3, as DNA: TGTGCCACCAGCAGAGATCTAGCGCCTAATGAGCAGTTCTTC. Protein: CATSRDLAPNEQFF.

V usage is TRBV4-1 and J usage is TRBJ1-4; a possible D gene is TRBD1 (6 bases). V lost 0 bases and J 3 bases, leaving 8 bases between the germline ends. This CDR3 is 15 amino acids long. Germline V gene lookup returns CDR1 MGHRA and CDR2 YSYEKL. This CDR3 is CASSQEGGPNEKLFF. The CDR3 bases are TGCGCCAGCAGCCAAGAAGGGGGTCCTAATGAAAAACTGTTTTTT.

This clonotype was picked up many times. The rearrangement joins TRBV30 to TRBJ1-1; D possibly corresponds to TRBD1 (5 bases). The germline gives CDR1 GTSNPN, CDR2 SVGIG (reference sequence). Trimming left V 6 bases short and J 7 bases short, with 12 bases between. The CDR3 has 11 amino acids. The CDR3: CACGGGHEAFF. CDR3 coding DNA: TGTGCCTGTGGGGGTGGCCATGAAGCTTTCTTT.

This chain connects TRBV28 to TRBJ2-1, with TRBD2 matching over 8 bases. The CDR3 loop spans 15 amino acids. The junction had 9 bases not matched to a gene; V was cut back by 5 bases and J by 6 bases. Germline CDR1 reads MDHEN; CDR2 reads SYDVKM. DNA of the CDR3: TGTGCCAGCAGTCGAAGCGGGAGTGGTCGCAATGAGCAGTTCTTC. It encodes CASSRSGSGRNEQFF.

This clonotype was observed at least ten times. The chain employs TRBV28 and TRBJ2-3, with 10 bases aligning to TRBD2. CDR3 length equals 16 residues. Germline V gene sequence: CDR1 MDHEN, CDR2 SYDVKM. Trimming took 2 bases from V and 4 from J; bases not matched to a gene: 6. The CDR3 DNA reads as TGTGCCAGCAGTTTAGCGAGCGGGAGGGGATCAGATACGCAGTATTTT. This sequence encodes CASSLASGRGSDTQYF.

This clonotype was observed many times. V is TRBV28 and J is TRBJ2-3; tentatively, D is TRBD1 or TRBD2 (5 bases each). The CDR3 is made up of 15 amino acids. V shed 3 bases and J shed 0 bases, with 10 bases lying between them. Germline V gives CDR1 MDHEN, CDR2 SYDVKM. This CDR3 reads CASSFGAASTDTQYF. The CDR3 nucleotides are TGTGCCAGCAGTTTCGGGGCGGCTAGCACAGATACGCAGTATTTT.

Regarding this clonotype: A much larger clone lies a single base off, so this may be a read error. This chain links TRBV10-3 with TRBJ2-1; possible D gene TRBD2, 6 bases. CDR1 and CDR2 from the germline V gene are ENHRY and SYGVKD. The CDR3 is 16 residues long. CDR3 amino acids: CTISAPNSGQRNEQFF. For the CDR3, the DNA is TGTACCATCAGTGCCCCGAATAGCGGCCAGAGGAATGAGCAGTTCTTC.

This chain joins TRBV10-3 and TRBJ1-6; D gene uncertain. Germline V CDR1 and CDR2: ENHRY, SYGVKD. This CDR3 is built from 13 residues. V was shortened by 9 bases and J by 7 bases, with 13 bases between the two germline ends. The CDR3 spells CAIGETGNSPLHF. CDR3 in DNA: TGTGCCATTGGCGAAACGGGAAATTCACCCCTCCACTTT.

This clonotype occurred a few times. The J gene is TRBJ1-2, the V gene TRBV6-2 or TRBV6-3; 7 bases line up with TRBD1. After removal of 6 bases from V and 2 bases from J, the junction contained 9 bases not matched to a gene. The CDR3 spans 15 residues. CDR1 and CDR2 from the germline V gene are MNHEY and SVGEGT. CDR3 in DNA: TGTGCCAGCAGCCACAAGAGGGACAGCAACTATGGCTACACCTTC. Protein product: CASSHKRDSNYGYTF.

This clonotype showed up many times. The CDR3 bases are TGTGCCAGCAGTTACTCGAACATGGACGGCTACACCTTC. It is translated as CASSYSNMDGYTF. This chain links TRBV6-6 with TRBJ1-2, with D unresolved. CDR3 length: 13 residues. Germline assignment: CDR1 MNHNY and CDR2 SVGAGI (reference sequence). Trimming left V 0 bases short and J 8 bases short, with 10 bases between.

The rearrangement joins TRBV2 to TRBJ1-2; no firm D call. The CDR3 length is 13 residues. Trimming shortened V by 6 bases and J by 4 bases, and 12 bases separated the two germline ends. Per germline, CDR1 SNHLY and CDR2 FYNNEI. The CDR3 bases are TGTGCCAGCAGCGGACCCTCTTCCTATGGCTACACCTTC. Translating gives CASSGPSSYGYTF.

Ten or more counts support this clonotype. The chain joins TRBV11-2 to TRBJ2-7, with a possible D match to TRBD1 (5 bases). Germline V gene sequence: CDR1 SGHAT, CDR2 FQNNGV. V gave up 0 bases and J gave up 7 bases, with 10 bases separating them. The CDR3 covers 13 residues. The CDR3 is CASSLDQGREQYF. The CDR3 nucleotides read TGTGCCAGCAGCTTAGATCAGGGTCGGGAGCAGTACTTC. The whole variable domain, filled in from reference TRBV11-2 and TRBJ2-7, reads EAGVAQSPRYKIIEKRQSVAFWCNPISGHATLYWYQQILGQGPKLLIQFQNNGVVDDSQLPKDRFSAERLKGVDSTLKIQPAKLEDSAVYLCASSLDQGREQYFGPGTRLTVT.

The table lists this clonotype with a few counts. The J gene is TRBJ2-2, the V gene TRBV4-1, with unresolved D. Trimming shortened V by 3 bases and J by 2 bases, and 7 bases separated the two germline ends. CDR1 MGHRA and CDR2 YSYEKL come from the germline V gene. CDR3 length: 14 residues. The CDR3 protein is CASSQTQNTGELFF. The CDR3 DNA sequence: TGCGCCAGCAGCCAGACACAAAACACCGGGGAGCTGTTTTTT.

Comment on this clonotype: Being one base from a much bigger clone, this may be a read error. The chain is built from TRBV15 and TRBJ2-5, with D tentatively TRBD2 (5 bases). Per germline, CDR1 LNHNV and CDR2 YYDKDF (reference sequence). This CDR3 contains 12 residues. The V end lost 3 bases, the J end lost 5 bases, and 7 bases lay between the germline ends. In nucleotides, the CDR3 is TGTGCCACCAGCAGCAGGAGGGAGACCCAGTACTTC. It codes for CATSSRRETQYF. Drawing the rest from reference TRBV15 and TRBJ2-5, the complete variable domain is DAMVIQNPRYQVTQFGKPVTLSCSQTLNHNVMYWYQQKSSQAPKLLFHYYDKDFNNEADTPDNFQSRRPNTSFCFLDIRSPGLGDTAMYLCATSSRRETQYFGPGTRLLVL.

There are many counts of this clonotype. This chain connects TRBV7-2 to TRBJ2-3, with TRBD2 identical over 11 bases. The V gene end was trimmed by 1 base and the J gene end by 0 bases; junction bases not matched to a gene: 3. The length of the CDR3 is 17 residues. Germline CDR1 SGHTA, CDR2 FQGNSA. The CDR3 loop reads CASSLDIAGGSTDTQYF. The CDR3 DNA sequence: TGTGCCAGCAGCTTAGACATAGCGGGAGGGAGCACAGATACGCAGTATTTT.

This clonotype was seen repeatedly, ten times or more. This chain connects TRBV6-2 or TRBV6-3 to TRBJ2-5; no firm D call. The CDR3 runs to 18 residues. Germline CDR1 MNHEY, CDR2 SVGEGT. The V end was cut by 7 bases, the J end by 4 bases, with 28 bases between. The CDR3 loop is CASTPLKVGVSRSETQYF. The CDR3 coding sequence is TGTGCCAGCACTCCTTTAAAGGTGGGCGTTTCGCGCTCAGAGACCCAGTACTTC.

In this sample, this clonotype turned up a few times. The chain recombines TRBV29-1 with TRBJ1-1, with 7 bases aligning to TRBD1. Germline V CDR1 and CDR2: SQVTM, ANQGSEA. This CDR3 has 15 amino acids. With 8 bases clipped from V and 4 bases from J, the junction kept 16 bases outside the gene matches. As DNA, the CDR3 is TGCAGCTTCATTGGGACAGATCTAAGGAGCACTGAAGCTTTCTTT. This translates into CSFIGTDLRSTEAFF. The full variable domain, its missing parts supplied by reference TRBV29-1 and TRBJ1-1, is SAVISQKPSRDICQRGTSLTIQCQVDSQVTMMFWYRQQPGQSLTLIATANQGSEATYESGFVIDKFPISRPNLTFSTLTVSNMSPEDSSIYLCSFIGTDLRSTEAFFGQGTRLTVV.